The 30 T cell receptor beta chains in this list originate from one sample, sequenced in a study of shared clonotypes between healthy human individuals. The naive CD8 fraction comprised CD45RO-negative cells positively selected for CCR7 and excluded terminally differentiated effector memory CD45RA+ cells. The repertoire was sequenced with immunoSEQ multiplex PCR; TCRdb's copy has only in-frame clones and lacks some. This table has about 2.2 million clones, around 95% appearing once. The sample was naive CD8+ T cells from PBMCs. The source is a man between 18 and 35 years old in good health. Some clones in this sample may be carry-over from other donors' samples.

CDR3 amino acids: CSAVPGQRTGELFF. The DNA of the CDR3 is TGCAGCGCAGTACCGGGACAGCGCACCGGGGAGCTGTTTTTT. This chain joins TRBV29-1 and TRBJ2-2; 7 bases match TRBD1. The V and J ends lost 7 bases and 4 bases, in that order; junction bases with no gene match: 9. Germline values: CDR1 SQVTM, CDR2 ANQGSEA. The CDR3 sequence is 14 residues long.

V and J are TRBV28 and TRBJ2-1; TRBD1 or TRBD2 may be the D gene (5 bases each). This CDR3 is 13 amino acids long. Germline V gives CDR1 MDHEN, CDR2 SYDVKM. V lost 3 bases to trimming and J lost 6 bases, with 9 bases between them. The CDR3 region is CASSLDTSNEQFF. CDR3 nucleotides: TGTGCCAGCAGTTTGGACACTAGCAATGAGCAGTTCTTC. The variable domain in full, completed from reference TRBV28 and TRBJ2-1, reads DVKVTQSSRYLVKRTGEKVFLECVQDMDHENMFWYRQDPGLGLRLIYFSYDVKMKEKGDIPEGYSVSREKKERFSLILESASTNQTSMYLCASSLDTSNEQFFGPGTRLTVL.

CDR3 DNA: TGTGCCAGTCCTCATCCCTATCCCCGATACGATCCGGATACGCAGTATTTT. Translating gives CASPHPYPRYDPDTQYF. The V call is TRBV7-8, the J call TRBJ2-3; D is uncertain. The ends were cut back, 9 bases at V and 6 bases at J, with 28 bases in the middle. Germline assignment: CDR1 SGHVS and CDR2 FQNEAQ. The CDR3 sequence is 17 residues long.

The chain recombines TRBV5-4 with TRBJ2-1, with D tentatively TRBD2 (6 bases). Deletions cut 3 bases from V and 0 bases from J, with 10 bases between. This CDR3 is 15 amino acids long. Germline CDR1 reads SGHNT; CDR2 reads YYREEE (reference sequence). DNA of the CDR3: TGTGCCAGCAGCTGGGACGGGAGCTCCTACAATGAGCAGTTCTTC. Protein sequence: CASSWDGSSYNEQFF. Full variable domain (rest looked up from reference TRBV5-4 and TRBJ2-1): ETGVTQSPTHLIKTRGQQVTLRCSSQSGHNTVSWYQQALGQGPQFIFQYYREEENGRGNFPPRFSGLQFPNYSSELNVNALELDDSALYLCASSWDGSSYNEQFFGPGTRLTVL.

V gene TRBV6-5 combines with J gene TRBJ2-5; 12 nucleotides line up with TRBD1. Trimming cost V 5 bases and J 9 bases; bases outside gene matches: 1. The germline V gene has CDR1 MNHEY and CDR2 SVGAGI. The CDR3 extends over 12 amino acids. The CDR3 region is CASSGTGGSQYF. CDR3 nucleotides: TGTGCCAGCAGTGGGACAGGGGGCTCCCAGTACTTC.

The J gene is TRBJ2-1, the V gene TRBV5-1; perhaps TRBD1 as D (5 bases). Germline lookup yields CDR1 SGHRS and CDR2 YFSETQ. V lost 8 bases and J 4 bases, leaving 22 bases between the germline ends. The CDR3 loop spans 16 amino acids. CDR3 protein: CASGAARTTSYNEQFF. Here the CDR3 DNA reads TGCGCCAGTGGGGCGGCGAGGACGACATCTTACAATGAGCAGTTCTTC.

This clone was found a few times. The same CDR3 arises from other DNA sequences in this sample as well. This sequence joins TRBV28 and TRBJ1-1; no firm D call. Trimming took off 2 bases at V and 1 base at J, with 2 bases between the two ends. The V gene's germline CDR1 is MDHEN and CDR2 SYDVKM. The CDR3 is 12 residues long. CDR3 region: CASSLTNTEAFF. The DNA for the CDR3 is TGTGCCAGCAGTTTAACGAACACTGAAGCTTTCTTT. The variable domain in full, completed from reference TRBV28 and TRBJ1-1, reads DVKVTQSSRYLVKRTGEKVFLECVQDMDHENMFWYRQDPGLGLRLIYFSYDVKMKEKGDIPEGYSVSREKKERFSLILESASTNQTSMYLCASSLTNTEAFFGQGTRLTVV.

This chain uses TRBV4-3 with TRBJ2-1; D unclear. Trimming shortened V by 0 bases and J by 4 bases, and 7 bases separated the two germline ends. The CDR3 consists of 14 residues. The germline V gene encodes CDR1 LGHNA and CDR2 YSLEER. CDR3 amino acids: CASSQEAIYNEQFF. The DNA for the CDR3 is TGCGCCAGCAGCCAAGAGGCAATTTACAATGAGCAGTTCTTC.

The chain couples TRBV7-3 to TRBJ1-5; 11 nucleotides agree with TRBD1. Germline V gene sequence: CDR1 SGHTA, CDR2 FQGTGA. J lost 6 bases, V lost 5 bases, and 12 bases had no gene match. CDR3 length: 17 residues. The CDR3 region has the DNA TGTGCCAGCAGCCCGACGGACAGGGGGCTGCGGAGTCAGCCCCAGCATTTT. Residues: CASSPTDRGLRSQPQHF.

DNA for the CDR3: TGTGCCAGCAGCTTATCGGGTCTCACAGATACGCAGTATTTT. Protein: CASSLSGLTDTQYF. The rearrangement links TRBV7-2 to TRBJ2-3; no firm D call. The CDR3 is 14 amino acids. V was cut by 2 bases and J by 2 bases, with 8 bases left in between. Germline assignment: CDR1 SGHTA and CDR2 FQGNSA.

Here the CDR3 reads CASRGNPFYNEQFF. The CDR3 DNA follows: TGTGCCAGTAGGGGAAATCCTTTCTACAATGAGCAGTTCTTC. The chain recombines TRBV11-2 with TRBJ2-1; D might be TRBD1 (5 bases). The ends were cut back, 9 bases at V and 3 bases at J, with 15 bases in the middle. Germline values: CDR1 SGHAT, CDR2 FQNNGV. The CDR3 totals 14 residues.

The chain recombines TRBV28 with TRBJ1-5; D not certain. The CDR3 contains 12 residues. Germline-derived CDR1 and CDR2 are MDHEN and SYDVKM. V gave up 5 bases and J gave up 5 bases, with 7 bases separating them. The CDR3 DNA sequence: TGTGCCAGCAGTCCAAAGTATCAGCCCCAGCATTTT. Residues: CASSPKYQPQHF.

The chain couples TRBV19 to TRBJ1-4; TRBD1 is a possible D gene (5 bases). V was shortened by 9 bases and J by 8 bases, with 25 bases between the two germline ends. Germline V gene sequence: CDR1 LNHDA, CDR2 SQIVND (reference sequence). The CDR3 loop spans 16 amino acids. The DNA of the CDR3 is TGTGCCAGCAACCTGGGCAGGGTGGCGAGCGGCGAAAAACTGTTTTTT. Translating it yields CASNLGRVASGEKLFF.

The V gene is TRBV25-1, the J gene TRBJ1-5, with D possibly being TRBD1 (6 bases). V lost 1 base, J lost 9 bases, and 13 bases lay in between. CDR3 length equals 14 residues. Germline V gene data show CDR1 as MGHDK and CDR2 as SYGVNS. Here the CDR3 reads CASSELSGVRPQHF. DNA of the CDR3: TGTGCCAGCAGTGAATTGTCAGGGGTTCGGCCCCAGCATTTT.

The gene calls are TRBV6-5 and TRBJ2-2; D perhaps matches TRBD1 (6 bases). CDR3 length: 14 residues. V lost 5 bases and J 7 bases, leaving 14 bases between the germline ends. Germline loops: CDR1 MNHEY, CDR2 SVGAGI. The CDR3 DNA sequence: TGTGCCAGCAGTCTACAGGGATCCTACGGGGAGCTGTTTTTT. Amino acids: CASSLQGSYGELFF.

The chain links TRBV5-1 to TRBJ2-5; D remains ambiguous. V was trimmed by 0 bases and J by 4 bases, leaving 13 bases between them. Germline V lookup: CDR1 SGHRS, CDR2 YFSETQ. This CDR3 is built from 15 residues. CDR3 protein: CASSLEGGVGETQYF. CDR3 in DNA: TGCGCCAGCAGCTTGGAGGGTGGTGTAGGAGAGACCCAGTACTTC.

As DNA, the CDR3 is TGTGCCATCAGCCTTTGGCGGGAACTTTCCTACGAGCAGTACTTC. Translating it yields CAISLWRELSYEQYF. The V gene is TRBV10-3, the J gene TRBJ2-7, with a possible D match to TRBD2 (6 bases). With 6 bases removed from V and 1 base from J, the gap between germline ends came to 16 bases. CDR1 ENHRY and CDR2 SYGVKD come from the germline V gene. This CDR3 is built from 15 residues.

CDR3 loop: CASSFWVTGANTGELFF. The CDR3 DNA follows: TGTGCCAGCAGTTTCTGGGTGACAGGGGCGAACACCGGGGAGCTGTTTTTT. The chain carries TRBV28 and TRBJ2-2, with TRBD1 matching over 8 bases. Germline-derived CDR1 and CDR2 are MDHEN and SYDVKM. The CDR3 totals 17 residues. Trimming at V came to 3 bases and at J to 0 bases, leaving 6 bases not matched to a gene.

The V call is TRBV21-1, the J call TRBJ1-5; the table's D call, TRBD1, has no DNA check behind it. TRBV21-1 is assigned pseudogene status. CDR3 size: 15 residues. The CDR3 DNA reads TGTGCCAGCAGCACCGCCGGGACAGCCCTCGGGCCCCAGCATTTT. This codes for CASSTAGTALGPQHF.

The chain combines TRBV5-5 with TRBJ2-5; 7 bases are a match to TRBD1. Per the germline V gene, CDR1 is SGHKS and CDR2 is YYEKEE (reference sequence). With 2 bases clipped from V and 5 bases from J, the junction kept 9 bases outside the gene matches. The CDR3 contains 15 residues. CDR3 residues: CASSLSTGQGETQYF. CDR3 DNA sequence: TGTGCCAGCAGCTTATCGACAGGGCAGGGCGAGACCCAGTACTTC.

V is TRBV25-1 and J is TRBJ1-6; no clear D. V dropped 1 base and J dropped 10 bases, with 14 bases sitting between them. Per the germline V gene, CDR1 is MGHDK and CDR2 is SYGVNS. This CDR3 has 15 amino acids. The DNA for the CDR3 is TGTGCCAGCAGTGAATGGGTCGGTACGGGGTCACCCCTCCACTTT. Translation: CASSEWVGTGSPLHF.

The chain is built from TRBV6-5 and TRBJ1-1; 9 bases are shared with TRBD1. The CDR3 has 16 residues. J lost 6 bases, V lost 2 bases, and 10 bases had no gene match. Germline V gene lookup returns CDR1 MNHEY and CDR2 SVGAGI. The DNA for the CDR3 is TGTGCCAGCAGTTACGGGGGGACAGGGAAAGGAGCTGAAGCTTTCTTT. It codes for CASSYGGTGKGAEAFF.

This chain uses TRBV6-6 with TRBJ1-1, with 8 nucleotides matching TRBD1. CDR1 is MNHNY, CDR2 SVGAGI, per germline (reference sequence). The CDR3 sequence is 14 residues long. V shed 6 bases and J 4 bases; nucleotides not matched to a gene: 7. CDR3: CASRISGGGTEAFF. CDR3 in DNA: TGTGCCAGCAGAATCTCAGGGGGCGGCACTGAAGCTTTCTTT.

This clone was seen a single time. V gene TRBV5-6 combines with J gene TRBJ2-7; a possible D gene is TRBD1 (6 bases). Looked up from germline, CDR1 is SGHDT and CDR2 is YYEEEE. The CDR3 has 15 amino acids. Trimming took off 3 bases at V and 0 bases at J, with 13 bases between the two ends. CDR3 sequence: CASSSAGTNSYEQYF. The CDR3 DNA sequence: TGTGCCAGCAGCTCGGCCGGGACAAACTCCTACGAGCAGTACTTC.

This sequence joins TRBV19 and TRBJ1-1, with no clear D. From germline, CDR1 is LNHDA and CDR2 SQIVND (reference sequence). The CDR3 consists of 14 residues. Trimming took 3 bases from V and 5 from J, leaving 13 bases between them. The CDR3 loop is CASSMFAVGTEAFF. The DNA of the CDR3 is TGTGCCAGTAGTATGTTTGCAGTTGGGACTGAAGCTTTCTTT. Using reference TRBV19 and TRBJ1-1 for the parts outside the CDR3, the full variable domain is DGGITQSPKYLFRKEGQNVTLSCEQNLNHDAMYWYRQDPGQGLRLIYYSQIVNDFQKGDIAEGYSVSREKKESFPLTVTSAQKNPTAFYLCASSMFAVGTEAFFGQGTRLTVV.

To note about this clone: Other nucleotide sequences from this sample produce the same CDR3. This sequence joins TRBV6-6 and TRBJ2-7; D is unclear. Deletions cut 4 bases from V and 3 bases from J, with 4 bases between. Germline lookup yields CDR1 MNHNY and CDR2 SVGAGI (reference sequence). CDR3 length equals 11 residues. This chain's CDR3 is CASSWGYEQYF. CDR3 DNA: TGTGCCAGCAGTTGGGGCTACGAGCAGTACTTC.

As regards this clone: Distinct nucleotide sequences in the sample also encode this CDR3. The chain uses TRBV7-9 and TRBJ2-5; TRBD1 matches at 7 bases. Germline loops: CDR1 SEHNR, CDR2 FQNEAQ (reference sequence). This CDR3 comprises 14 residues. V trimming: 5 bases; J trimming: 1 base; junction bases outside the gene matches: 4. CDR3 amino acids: CASSSRDSQETQYF. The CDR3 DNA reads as TGTGCCAGCAGCAGTCGGGACAGCCAAGAGACCCAGTACTTC.

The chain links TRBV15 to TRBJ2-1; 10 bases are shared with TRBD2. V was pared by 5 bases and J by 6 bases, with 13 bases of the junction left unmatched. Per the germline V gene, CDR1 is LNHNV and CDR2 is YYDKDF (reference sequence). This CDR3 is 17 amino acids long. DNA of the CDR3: TGTGCCACCAGCCACGAACGGTCTAGCGGGAGAGGCAATGAGCAGTTCTTC. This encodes CATSHERSSGRGNEQFF.

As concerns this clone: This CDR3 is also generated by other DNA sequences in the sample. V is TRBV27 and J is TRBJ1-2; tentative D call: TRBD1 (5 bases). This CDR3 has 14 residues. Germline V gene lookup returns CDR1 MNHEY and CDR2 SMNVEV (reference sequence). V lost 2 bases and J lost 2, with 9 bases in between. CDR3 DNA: TGTGCCAGCAGTTTACGGGGGACCAACTATGGCTACACCTTC. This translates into CASSLRGTNYGYTF.

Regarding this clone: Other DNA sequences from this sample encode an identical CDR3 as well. The CDR3 DNA reads as TGTGCCAGCAGCCCCGGGACGTCCTACGAGCAGTACTTC. Protein: CASSPGTSYEQYF. V usage is TRBV7-9 and J usage is TRBJ2-7; D is tentatively TRBD1 or TRBD2 (5 bases each). Germline CDR1 is SEHNR and CDR2 is FQNEAQ (reference sequence). Trimming took 5 bases from V and 1 from J, leaving 9 bases between them. The CDR3 is 13 amino acids.